The sample holds many counts of the clone carrying this T cell receptor beta chain. The antigen is not known. Patients showing uncontrolled infection, other autoimmune disease, pregnancy or lactation were ineligible. Orbital computed tomography, thyroid ultrasound, serum thyroxine and TRAb, and clinical symptoms together informed the diagnoses. The sample originates from a study of T cells in Graves' hyperthyroidism and ophthalmopathy. For the study at large: Once the initial diagnosis was made, peripheral blood was obtained before any treatment.

Germline assignment: CDR1 SGHVS and CDR2 FQNEAQ. V shed 5 bases and J shed 3 bases, with 11 bases lying between them. There are 13 residues in the CDR3. The CDR3 regions of TCR beta were amplified from RNA transcripts. The HTBI primer set drove a first-round RT-PCR of the TCR CDR3. In TCRdb, the multiplex PCR reads were re-called with MiXCR into one record per CDR3 protein. The table has about 740,000 distinct CDR3 sequences, about 14% seen once. Notes on the study in general: Appearing also in blood were most of the thyroid clonotypes expanded above 0.001.

Sample: blood. The rearrangement uses TRBV7-8 and TRBJ2-7, with D perhaps being TRBD1 or TRBD2 (5 bases each). The sequence was collected from a woman under 30 with Graves' hyperthyroidism. CDR3 region: CASSGRDGYEQYF. The CDR3, as DNA: TGTGCCAGCAGCGGACGGGACGGCTACGAGCAGTACTTC.